This TCR beta chain was retrieved from a study of molecular identifiers for immune sequencing clone quantification. General study findings and limits: Jurkat TCR RNA that was spiked in from one cell was reportedly detectable among approximately 900,000 naive cells.

This clonotype came up many times. Its antigen is undetermined. The authors built bulk TCR libraries by previously described methods with listed TCR primers. MiXCR, applied by TCRdb to the PCR reads, yields one record per CDR3 protein. Here the sample spans about 640,000 distinct CDR3 sequences, around 20% being singletons. Per germline, CDR1 MNHEY and CDR2 SVGAGI. CDR3 length: 17 residues. V lost 5 bases and J 0 bases, leaving 19 bases between the germline ends. The genes are TRBV6-5 and TRBJ1-1; the D gene is possibly TRBD1 (6 bases). This TCR came from a human donor in good health. Some libraries in this study had Jurkat cell RNA spiked in. Sequencing was carried out using naive CD8+ T cells from blood, with Jurkat cell RNA spiked in. Subset: FACS-sorted CD8+CD4-CCR7+CD45RA+ naive T cells. This CDR3 reads CASSTGTWGHMNTEAFF. The CDR3 nucleotides read TGTGCCAGCAGTACCGGGACCTGGGGGCACATGAACACTGAAGCTTTCTTT.